Sequencing of this T cell receptor (beta chain) was carried out in a study of blood T cell repertoires in COVID-19. At the level of the study: Both acute and convalescent COVID-19 samples were obtained from the United States, Italy and Spain. PBMCs, B-cell-depleted T cells, or T cells provided the cDNA or gDNA that made up the material.

Generated by immunoSEQ multiplex PCR, the TCRdb table keeps only in-frame clones and is missing some. The repertoire holds about 480,000 clones, with 85% to 90% as singletons. Per the germline V gene, CDR1 is LNHDA and CDR2 is SQIVND (reference sequence). The CDR3 is 14 residues long. The V gene lost 3 bases and the J gene lost 4 bases, with 10 bases spanning the gap. Seattle's cohort entered during active infection and was followed longitudinally. This clonotype originated in a man aged 18 to 29 with COVID-19, enrolled during active disease. The specimen was peripheral blood. The chain is built from TRBV19 and TRBJ2-1, with D possibly matching TRBD1 (6 bases). The DNA of the CDR3 is TGTGCCAGTAGTATCCAGGGGCGGTACAATGAGCAGTTCTTC. This codes for CASSIQGRYNEQFF. Full variable domain (remainder filled in from reference TRBV19 and TRBJ2-1): DGGITQSPKYLFRKEGQNVTLSCEQNLNHDAMYWYRQDPGQGLRLIYYSQIVNDFQKGDIAEGYSVSREKKESFPLTVTSAQKNPTAFYLCASSIQGRYNEQFFGPGTRLTVL.